A selection of T cell receptor beta chains follows, all from one sample in a study of T cell repertoires in cytomegalovirus infection. Via MiXCR, TCRdb re-called the reads, giving one row per CDR3 protein. The data show around 290,000 distinct CDR3 sequences, roughly 24% seen once. The source material was PBMCs. The source of these receptors is a human donor in good health (CMV status not recorded). Some clones in this sample may be carry-over from other donors' samples. CDR3s include the opening cysteine and the closing phenylalanine or tryptophan. A D gene is named only where the DNA matches it firmly. A clone size is listed for some rows: how often the clone was seen (once, few, many), or a class if it is expanded.

length	D	V	size	J	CDR3	DNA
13	TRBD2	TRBV20-1	-	TRBJ2-7	CSASPSGAYEQYF	TGCAGTGCTAGTCCTAGCGGGGCCTACGAGCAGTACTTC
13	TRBD1	TRBV29-1	-	TRBJ2-7	CSVGGQGSYEQYF	TGCAGCGTAGGGGGACAGGGATCCTACGAGCAGTACTTC
13	-	TRBV6-2/TRBV6-3	-	TRBJ2-5	CASSWSTQETQYF	TGTGCCAGCAGTTGGTCGACCCAAGAGACCCAGTACTTC
13	TRBD1	TRBV20-1	few	TRBJ1-5	CSAQDRESQPQHF	TGCAGTGCCCAGGACAGGGAATCTCAGCCCCAGCATTTT
15	-	TRBV5-4	few	TRBJ2-2	CASSPGTPNAGELFF	TGTGCCAGCAGCCCCGGGACACCGAACGCCGGGGAGCTGTTTTTT
17	TRBD2	TRBV7-2	-	TRBJ2-3	CASSLGGLAGVKDTQYF	TGTGCCAGCAGCTTGGGAGGACTAGCGGGAGTCAAAGATACGCAGTATTTT
15	TRBD2	TRBV6-2/TRBV6-3	-	TRBJ2-1	CASTPAGVGNNEQFF	TGTGCCAGCACCCCAGCGGGAGTGGGCAACAATGAGCAGTTCTTC
11	TRBD1	TRBV7-9	many	TRBJ2-5	CGGQDQETQYF	TGCGGGGGACAGGACCAAGAGACCCAGTACTTC
22	-	TRBV7-2	few	TRBJ2-1	CASSLFPRLTGVLREYNNEQFF	TGTGCCAGCAGCTTATTCCCCCGACTGACAGGGGTCTTGCGGGAGTATAACAATGAGCAGTTCTTC
16	-	TRBV7-6	-	TRBJ1-5	CASSSHRSLNNQPQHF	TGTGCCAGCAGCTCCCACAGAAGTTTAAACAATCAGCCCCAGCATTTT
15	-	TRBV7-2	few	TRBJ2-1	CASSSGLSDYNEQFF	TGTGCCAGCAGCTCGGGACTGTCGGACTACAATGAGCAGTTCTTC
12	-	TRBV29-1	-	TRBJ1-4	CSVGQTNEKLFF	TGCAGCGTTGGCCAAACTAATGAAAAACTGTTTTTT
15	TRBD2	TRBV7-2	many	TRBJ2-1	CASSYTGLANNERFF	TGTGCCAGCAGCTATACGGGACTAGCTAACAACGAACGGTTCTTC
13	-	TRBV7-2	many	TRBJ1-5	CASSLVDSQPQHF	TGTGCCAGCAGCTTAGTTGATTCGCAGCCCCAGCATTTT
16	TRBD2	TRBV11-2	few	TRBJ2-7	CASSLDVMGGDYEQYF	TGTGCCAGCAGCTTAGACGTTATGGGGGGGGACTACGAGCAGTACTTC
13	TRBD1	TRBV18	-	TRBJ1-5	CASTGDRTQPQHF	TGTGCCAGCACAGGGGATCGTACGCAGCCCCAGCATTTT
13	-	TRBV7-2	-	TRBJ2-2	CASSLASIGELFF	TGTGCCAGCAGCCTAGCATCGATCGGGGAGCTGTTTTTT
12	-	TRBV6-2/TRBV6-3	few	TRBJ1-1	CASSYWGTEAFF	TGTGCCAGCAGTTACTGGGGCACTGAAGCTTTCTTT
14	TRBD1	TRBV5-1	few	TRBJ2-1	CASSSAGGFDEQFF	TGCGCCAGCAGCTCTGCAGGGGGATTCGATGAGCAGTTCTTC
16	-	TRBV28	few	TRBJ2-1	CASAWVVAGPHNEQFF	TGTGCCAGCGCTTGGGTCGTGGCGGGACCCCACAATGAGCAGTTCTTC
13	-	TRBV2	-	TRBJ2-5	CASGGGLQETQYF	TGTGCCAGCGGCGGGGGCCTTCAAGAGACCCAGTACTTC
12	-	TRBV28	many	TRBJ2-1	CASSSIYNEQFF	TGTGCCAGCAGTTCGATTTACAATGAGCAGTTCTTC
12	-	TRBV7-9	few	TRBJ1-5	CASSQGRQPQHF	TGTGCCAGCAGCCAAGGTCGCCAGCCCCAGCATTTT
14	-	TRBV12-3/TRBV12-4	-	TRBJ2-1	CASGISQNYNEQFF	TGTGCCAGCGGGATTAGCCAAAATTACAATGAGCAGTTCTTC
13	TRBD1	TRBV7-2	-	TRBJ1-2	CASSRDRGCGYTF	TGTGCCAGCAGCCGGGACAGGGGCTGTGGCTACACCTTC
17	-	TRBV7-2	many	TRBJ1-4	CASSLAGAATTNEKLFF	TGTGCCAGCAGCTTAGCCGGGGCAGCTACAACTAATGAAAAACTGTTTTTT
15	TRBD1	TRBV28	-	TRBJ2-3	CASSTRTGDTDTQYF	TGTGCCAGCAGTACCCGGACAGGGGACACAGATACGCAGTATTTT
17	-	TRBV12-3/TRBV12-4	many	TRBJ2-1	CASSFGLLEGSYNEQFF	TGTGCCAGCAGTTTCGGCTTACTAGAGGGGTCCTACAATGAGCAGTTCTTC